A single sample is the source of the 19 T cell receptor beta chains below, sequenced in a study of response to subunit inactivated influenza vaccine. TCRdb ran MiXCR on the RT-PCR reads and lists one entry per CDR3 protein. The repertoire consists of 530,000 or so distinct CDR3 sequences, with about 25% occurring once and the leading ten covering around 1.8%. The sample consisted of CD4+ T cells sorted from PBMCs, taken 5 to 6 days after vaccination. Receptors originate from a man aged 50-59 years who received an inactivated influenza vaccine.

V usage is TRBV7-2 and J usage is TRBJ2-7, with D possibly being TRBD1 (6 bases). V shed 4 bases and J shed 0 bases, with 7 bases lying between them. CDR1 SGHTA and CDR2 FQGNSA come from the germline V gene. This CDR3 spans 13 amino acids. The CDR3 reads CASSSGVSYEQYF. The DNA of the CDR3 is TGTGCCAGCAGCTCAGGGGTCTCCTACGAGCAGTACTTC. Variable domain in full (rest from reference TRBV7-2 and TRBJ2-7): GAGVSQSPSNKVTEKGKDVELRCDPISGHTALYWYRQSLGQGLEFLIYFQGNSAPDKSGLPSDRFSAERTGGSVSTLTIQRTQQEDSAVYLCASSSGVSYEQYFGPGTRLTVT.

This rearrangement joins TRBV15 to TRBJ2-5, with a tentative D call TRBD2 (6 bases). The germline V gene has CDR1 LNHNV and CDR2 YYDKDF (reference sequence). The CDR3 consists of 15 residues. The V gene lost 0 bases and the J gene lost 5 bases, with 13 bases spanning the gap. The CDR3 loop is CATSRDTGVWETQYF. The CDR3 DNA reads TGTGCCACCAGCAGAGATACGGGAGTTTGGGAGACCCAGTACTTC.

This clonotype has only a few counts. The rearrangement joins TRBV12-3 or TRBV12-4 to TRBJ2-3, with D possibly being TRBD1 (5 bases). V gave up 1 base and J gave up 0 bases, with 11 bases separating them. The CDR3 is 16 residues long. The DNA for the CDR3 is TGTGCCAGCAGTTTAGGGGCAGGGATAAGCACAGATACGCAGTATTTT. This encodes CASSLGAGISTDTQYF.

The CDR3 is CSAPRSGRSYEQYF. CDR3 sequence (DNA): TGCAGTGCCCCCCGTAGCGGGAGATCCTACGAGCAGTACTTC. The chain recombines TRBV20-1 with TRBJ2-7; TRBD2 aligns across 9 bases. Trimming cost V 6 bases and J 1 base; bases outside gene matches: 7. Germline loops: CDR1 DFQATT, CDR2 SNEGSKA (reference sequence). The CDR3 extends over 14 amino acids.

This clonotype has only a few counts. V gene TRBV29-1 combines with J gene TRBJ2-1; D possibly corresponds to TRBD1 (6 bases). The CDR3 spans 16 residues. Trimming left V 2 bases short and J 3 bases short, with 17 bases between. Germline V gives CDR1 SQVTM, CDR2 ANQGSEA. CDR3: CSVEFSGQGRYNEQFF. The CDR3 nucleotides read TGCAGCGTTGAATTCTCTGGGCAGGGGCGCTACAATGAGCAGTTCTTC.

This clonotype was observed a handful of times. The chain links TRBV5-1 to TRBJ2-4; 7 nucleotides align to TRBD2. J was trimmed by 0 bases and V by 3 bases; bases with no gene match: 3. CDR1 and CDR2 (germline): SGHRS, YFSETQ. CDR3 length: 15 residues. The CDR3 reads CASSYGRLAKNIQYF. The CDR3 DNA reads TGCGCCAGCAGCTACGGGAGGTTAGCCAAAAACATTCAGTACTTC.

The CDR3 DNA is TGTGCCAGCAGCTTAACTAGCGGGACCCGGCACAATGAGCAGTTCTTC. Its protein product is CASSLTSGTRHNEQFF. The genes are TRBV7-2 and TRBJ2-1, with 10 bases lining up with TRBD2. Germline V gene data show CDR1 as SGHTA and CDR2 as FQGNSA. CDR3 size: 16 residues. The V segment lost 2 bases and the J segment 5 bases; nucleotides outside the gene matches: 6.

This clonotype was counted only a few times. The chain links TRBV11-2 to TRBJ2-7, with unresolved D. Germline assignment: CDR1 SGHAT and CDR2 FQNNGV. The V end lost 3 bases, the J end lost 3 bases, and 9 bases lay between the germline ends. The CDR3 is made up of 13 amino acids. This CDR3 reads CASSFSQNYEQYF. The CDR3 coding sequence is TGTGCCAGCAGCTTTTCGCAGAACTACGAGCAGTACTTC.

This clonotype has only a few counts. This chain links TRBV6-5 with TRBJ1-1; D might be TRBD1 (6 bases). There are 14 residues in the CDR3. V was trimmed by 4 bases and J by 5 bases, leaving 14 bases between them. The germline CDR1 and CDR2 sequences are MNHEY and SVGAGI. CDR3 sequence reads: CASSSSRGWTEAFF. CDR3 nucleotides: TGTGCCAGCAGTTCTTCCAGGGGTTGGACTGAAGCTTTCTTT.

V and J are TRBV11-2 and TRBJ2-7; D gene ambiguous. The CDR3 has 13 residues. CDR1 and CDR2 from the germline V gene are SGHAT and FQNNGV. Trimming took 4 bases from V and 3 from J, leaving 10 bases between them. CDR3 protein: CASSSRRSYEQYF. Written as DNA, the CDR3 is TGTGCCAGCAGCTCCCGCCGGAGCTACGAGCAGTACTTC.

On this clonotype itself: A single base separates this from a much larger clone, so it may be a read error. The gene calls are TRBV5-1 and TRBJ2-3; D ambiguous. CDR1 SGHRS and CDR2 YFSETQ come from the germline V gene. V was cut by 4 bases and J by 1 base, with 7 bases left in between. The CDR3 runs 13 residues. The CDR3 DNA reads TGCGCCAGCAGCCCCGCGGGCACAGATACGCAGTATTTT. Translated: CASSPAGTDTQYF.

CDR3 loop: CASSESPRYNSPLHF. For the CDR3, the DNA is TGTGCCAGCAGTGAATCCCCTCGGTATAATTCACCCCTCCACTTT. The chain combines TRBV6-1 with TRBJ1-6; D not resolved. CDR1 is MNHNS, CDR2 SASEGT, per germline. V shed 2 bases and J shed 4 bases, with 9 bases lying between them. CDR3 length: 15 residues.

A few counts support this clonotype. The genes are TRBV20-1 and TRBJ2-1, with unresolved D. V was trimmed by 5 bases and J by 7 bases, leaving 12 bases between them. This CDR3 is built from 12 residues. CDR1 is DFQATT, CDR2 SNEGSKA, per germline (reference sequence). The CDR3 loop is CSARRTMNEQFF. DNA of the CDR3: TGCAGTGCTCGCCGAACGATGAATGAGCAGTTCTTC.

This clonotype was picked up a small number of times. The CDR3 is CASSLELGFGKLFF. In nucleotides, the CDR3 is TGCGCCAGCAGCTTGGAACTGGGGTTTGGAAAACTGTTTTTT. The chain recombines TRBV5-1 with TRBJ1-4; D uncertain. The CDR3 consists of 14 residues. Germline CDR1 and CDR2: SGHRS and YFSETQ. V lost 0 bases and J 10 bases, leaving 13 bases between the germline ends.

This clonotype was observed a few times. The V gene is TRBV12-3 or TRBV12-4, the J gene TRBJ2-7; 7 nucleotides align to TRBD1. The CDR3 covers 16 residues. J lost 2 bases, V lost 3 bases, and 10 bases had no gene match. This CDR3 is CASSFLIGTDTYEQYF. The CDR3 nucleotides read TGTGCCAGCAGTTTCCTCATCGGGACAGACACCTACGAGCAGTACTTC.

This clonotype was observed a handful of times. The chain links TRBV6-5 to TRBJ2-5; the D is unclear. The CDR3 is 12 residues long. Looked up from germline, CDR1 is MNHEY and CDR2 is SVGAGI. V dropped 5 bases and J dropped 5 bases, with 9 bases sitting between them. In DNA, the CDR3 is TGTGCCAGCAGTAAAACCAGGGAGACCCAGTACTTC. This sequence encodes CASSKTRETQYF.

The chain uses TRBV10-3 and TRBJ1-4; 7 bases match TRBD1. V was pared by 6 bases and J by 8 bases, with 9 bases of the junction left unmatched. This CDR3 comprises 14 residues. Germline CDR1 reads ENHRY; CDR2 reads SYGVKD. This CDR3 reads CAISPTGIGEKLFF. The CDR3, as DNA: TGTGCCATCAGCCCGACAGGGATAGGCGAAAAACTGTTTTTT.

This clonotype was counted only a few times. This rearrangement joins TRBV20-1 to TRBJ1-6; possibly TRBD1 for D (5 bases). V lost 3 bases and J 7 bases, leaving 13 bases between the germline ends. The CDR3 extends over 14 amino acids. Germline assignment: CDR1 DFQATT and CDR2 SNEGSKA (reference sequence). The CDR3 reads CSARGRLGNSPLHF. The CDR3 DNA is TGCAGTGCTAGGGGACGCCTAGGAAATTCACCCCTCCACTTT.

A note on this clonotype: The junction and the germline gene differ at one end; a read error may be behind it. The CDR3 bases are TGTGCCACCACCGAGGGGGTCACCGAGGAGCTGTTTTTT. It yields the protein CATTEGVTEELFF. The chain couples TRBV24-1 to TRBJ2-2; a possible D gene is TRBD1 (6 bases). Germline CDR1 is KGHDR and CDR2 is SFDVKD. This CDR3 contains 13 residues.